This T cell receptor (beta chain) was sequenced in a study of metastatic and nonmetastatic thyroid tumors. Treatment of any kind had been given to no patient before thyroid surgery. TCRdb recomputed clones from the PCR reads via MiXCR. The table lists 30,000 to 35,000 clones, about a sixth of them singletons. About this clone itself: Germline and junction disagree at one end, which may indicate a read error.

Germline assignment: CDR1 SGHAT and CDR2 FQNNGV. The CDR3 contains 18 residues. The specimen was blood. This receptor was taken from a female donor with papillary thyroid cancer or a benign thyroid nodule (not recorded which). Some clones in this sample may be carry-over from other donors' samples. The chain is built from TRBV11-2 and TRBJ2-1, with 9 bases matching TRBD2. CDR3 DNA: TGTGCCAGCAGCTTAGGGACTAGCGTGAGACGTTCCTACAATGATCAGTTCTTC. This translates into CASSLGTSVRRSYNDQFF.